Here is one T cell receptor (beta chain) with its context. Its antigen remains unknown. The data belong to a study of cytomegalovirus exposure and HLA in healthy donors. For the study at large: The use of the same platform for the 90 to 150 validation repertoires and the 650 to 850 first-cohort repertoires was reported by a later analysis. Notes on the study in general: In vitro assays verified that a few CMV-associated chains recognized CMV antigens specifically. The study flagged some 170 TCR beta chains as cytomegalovirus-associated. Reports showed the classifier diagnosing cytomegalovirus status with high specificity and sensitivity.

TCRdb's table, derived via immunoSEQ multiplex PCR, lists solely in-frame clones and lacks some. This sample has 120,000 or so clones, with roughly 95% found just once. CDR3 length: 14 amino acids. V lost 4 bases and J 0 bases, leaving 7 bases between the germline ends. Germline V lookup: CDR1 LNHDA, CDR2 SQIVND (reference sequence). The sample taken for sequencing was PBMCs. The chain joins TRBV19 to TRBJ2-1; D is uncertain. The TCR sequence derives from a man aged 18 to 29 in good health and CMV-seronegative. CDR3 region: CASSSDSSYNEQFF. Written as DNA, the CDR3 is TGTGCCAGTAGTAGCGATAGCTCCTACAATGAGCAGTTCTTC. The variable domain in full, with the rest retrieved from reference TRBV19 and TRBJ2-1, is DGGITQSPKYLFRKEGQNVTLSCEQNLNHDAMYWYRQDPGQGLRLIYYSQIVNDFQKGDIAEGYSVSREKKESFPLTVTSAQKNPTAFYLCASSSDSSYNEQFFGPGTRLTVL.